This entry lists 15 T cell receptor beta chains sequenced from one sample in a study of blood T cell repertoires in COVID-19. Profiling relied on immunoSEQ multiplex PCR, and the TCRdb table lists in-frame clones only, not all of them. The table includes about 310,000 clones, roughly 84% detected once. The sample comprised peripheral blood. Every receptor here comes from a man aged 45-65 years with active or convalescent COVID-19.

The chain combines TRBV3-1 (or the pseudogene TRBV3-2) with TRBJ2-1; weak D call: TRBD2 (6 bases). The CDR3 runs to 14 residues. Germline CDR1 LGHDT, CDR2 YNNKEL (reference sequence). Trimming cost V 5 bases and J 7 bases, with 15 bases left between them. This CDR3 reads CASSSQGTPNEQFF. DNA of the CDR3: TGTGCCAGCAGCTCACAAGGGACTCCTAATGAGCAGTTCTTC.

This chain joins TRBV5-5 and TRBJ1-2; TRBD1 matches at 8 bases. CDR1 and CDR2 from the germline V gene are SGHKS and YYEKEE (reference sequence). The V segment lost 3 bases and the J segment 7 bases; nucleotides outside the gene matches: 11. The CDR3 is made up of 15 amino acids. DNA of the CDR3: TGTGCCAGCAGCTCCGCAGGGGGCGCGGGGAGTGGCTACACCTTC. Its translation: CASSSAGGAGSGYTF.

The chain combines TRBV11-3 with TRBJ2-2; TRBD2 matches at 11 bases. CDR1 is SGHNT, CDR2 YENEEA, per germline. V was clipped by 1 base and J by 7 bases; unmatched bases: 5. CDR3 size: 16 residues. The CDR3 bases are TGTGCCAGCAGCTTAGGACTAGCGGGACGTAACGGGGAGCTGTTTTTT. Translation gives CASSLGLAGRNGELFF.

In this sample, this clone turned up once. The chain couples TRBV5-1 to TRBJ2-2; 9 nucleotides line up with TRBD1. The CDR3 extends over 14 amino acids. Per the germline V gene, CDR1 is SGHRS and CDR2 is YFSETQ. J was trimmed by 7 bases and V by 7 bases; bases with no gene match: 8. For the CDR3, the DNA is TGCGCCAGCTGGACAGGGGAGGCCGGCGGGGAGCTGTTTTTT. This sequence encodes CASWTGEAGGELFF.

The chain combines TRBV21-1 with TRBJ2-7; no DNA check was done on the table's D call, TRBD2. TRBV21-1 represents a pseudogene. The CDR3 is made up of 15 amino acids. In DNA, the CDR3 is TGTGCCAGCAGCCCTTCGAGGACTGAAGCCTACGAGCAGTACTTC. It specifies CASSPSRTEAYEQYF.

The chain recombines TRBV10-3 with TRBJ1-1; 8 bases align to TRBD1. The CDR3 covers 16 residues. The V gene's germline CDR1 is ENHRY and CDR2 SYGVKD. After removal of 5 bases from V and 1 base from J, the junction contained 9 bases not matched to a gene. CDR3 coding DNA: TGTGCCATCAGTTCTCAGGGGGCGGATTCGAACACTGAAGCTTTCTTT. Translated, it gives CAISSQGADSNTEAFF.

The rearrangement joins TRBV9 to TRBJ2-7, with 9 nucleotides matching TRBD2. Losses at the gene ends were 0 bases for V and 1 base for J; bases not matched to a gene: 14. This CDR3 has 19 residues. The germline CDR1 and CDR2 sequences are SGDLS and YYNGEE. This CDR3 is CASSVAPGGLAGGSYEQYF. The CDR3 nucleotides read TGTGCCAGCAGCGTAGCTCCGGGGGGCCTGGCGGGAGGGTCCTACGAGCAGTACTTC.

V and J are TRBV5-6 and TRBJ2-5; 7 bases fit TRBD2. Germline assignment: CDR1 SGHDT and CDR2 YYEEEE. The junction had 7 bases not matched to a gene; V was cut back by 0 bases and J by 5 bases. The CDR3 has 15 amino acids. CDR3 DNA sequence: TGTGCCAGCAGCTTGGAAGCTAGCGGTCCGGAGACCCAGTACTTC. Its protein product is CASSLEASGPETQYF.

The genes are TRBV6-5 and TRBJ1-4, with D perhaps TRBD1 (6 bases). Germline CDR1 and CDR2: MNHEY and SVGAGI. This CDR3 region has 16 residues. Trimming removed 4 bases from V and 0 bases from J, with 12 bases in between. DNA of the CDR3: TGTGCCAGCAGTTCTGGCACAGGGTCAACTAATGAAAAACTGTTTTTT. It encodes CASSSGTGSTNEKLFF.

The chain recombines TRBV2 with TRBJ2-5, with 7 bases aligning to TRBD1. The CDR3 totals 14 residues. With 4 bases clipped from V and 3 bases from J, the junction kept 5 bases outside the gene matches. Germline V gene sequence: CDR1 SNHLY, CDR2 FYNNEI. The CDR3 DNA reads TGTGCCAGCAGTGGACAGGGATGGGAAGAGACCCAGTACTTC. Amino acid sequence: CASSGQGWEETQYF.

The chain joins TRBV4-1 to TRBJ2-1, with D maybe TRBD1 (6 bases). Germline V lookup: CDR1 MGHRA, CDR2 YSYEKL. The CDR3 totals 14 residues. Trimming took 3 bases from V and 8 from J, leaving 14 bases between them. Here the CDR3 reads CASSQGAYWDEQFF. The CDR3 DNA follows: TGCGCCAGCAGCCAGGGGGCTTACTGGGATGAGCAGTTCTTC.

V is TRBV19 and J is TRBJ1-4; D is unclear. Trimming stripped 3 bases from V and 0 bases from J, with 5 bases between. The CDR3 totals 14 residues. Germline loops: CDR1 LNHDA, CDR2 SQIVND (reference sequence). Here the CDR3 DNA reads TGTGCCAGTAGTATTTTCACAACTAATGAAAAACTGTTTTTT. Amino acid sequence: CASSIFTTNEKLFF.

This clone was detected a few times. The chain is built from TRBV14 and TRBJ2-2, with 14 positions matching TRBD2. The CDR3 runs 19 residues. Germline assignment: CDR1 SGHDN and CDR2 FVKESK. V shed 2 bases and J 4 bases; nucleotides not matched to a gene: 9. The CDR3 protein is CASSQPGTSGSLITGELFF. DNA for the CDR3: TGTGCCAGCAGCCAACCCGGGACTAGCGGGAGTTTGATCACCGGGGAGCTGTTTTTT.

The rearrangement joins TRBV20-1 to TRBJ1-1; perhaps TRBD1 as D (5 bases). This CDR3 is 15 amino acids long. Germline CDR1 DFQATT, CDR2 SNEGSKA (reference sequence). The germline V and J ends were trimmed by 3 bases and 0 bases, with 14 bases remaining between them. The CDR3 DNA is TGCAGTGCTAGTTGGGCAGGGCGCATGAACACTGAAGCTTTCTTT. This encodes CSASWAGRMNTEAFF.

Here the CDR3 reads CASSKLSAGEETQYF. Here the CDR3 DNA reads TGTGCCAGCAGCAAATTGTCGGCAGGGGAAGAGACCCAGTACTTC. This chain joins TRBV21-1 and TRBJ2-5; the D call in the table, TRBD1, was not verified against the DNA. TRBV21-1 is a listed pseudogene. The CDR3 covers 15 residues.